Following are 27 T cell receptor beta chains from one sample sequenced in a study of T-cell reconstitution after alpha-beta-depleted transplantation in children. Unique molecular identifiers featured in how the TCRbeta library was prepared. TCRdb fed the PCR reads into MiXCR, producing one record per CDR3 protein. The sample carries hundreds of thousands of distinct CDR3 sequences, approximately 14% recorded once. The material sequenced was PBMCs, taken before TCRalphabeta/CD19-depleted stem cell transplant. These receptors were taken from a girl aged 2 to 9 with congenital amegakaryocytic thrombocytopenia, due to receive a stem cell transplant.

The CDR3 loop is CASSGTGQSGANVLTF. Here the CDR3 DNA reads TGTGCCAGCAGTGGGACAGGGCAGTCAGGGGCCAACGTCCTGACTTTC. The chain has TRBV12-3 or TRBV12-4 and TRBJ2-6; 9 bases map to TRBD1. The CDR3 consists of 16 residues. The junction had 6 bases not matched to a gene; V was cut back by 5 bases and J by 4 bases.

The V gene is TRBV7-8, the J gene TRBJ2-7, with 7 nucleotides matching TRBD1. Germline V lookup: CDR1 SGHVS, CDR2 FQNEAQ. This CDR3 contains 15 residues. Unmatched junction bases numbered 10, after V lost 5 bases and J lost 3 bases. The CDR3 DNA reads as TGTGCCAGCAGCCTCTTCGGGACAGACGGCTACGAGCAGTACTTC. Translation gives CASSLFGTDGYEQYF. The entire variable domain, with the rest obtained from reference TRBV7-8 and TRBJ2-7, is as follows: GAGVSQSPRYKVAKRGQDVALRCDPISGHVSLFWYQQALGQGPEFLTYFQNEAQLDKSGLPSDRFFAERPEGSVSTLKIQRTQQEDSAVYLCASSLFGTDGYEQYFGPGTRLTVT.

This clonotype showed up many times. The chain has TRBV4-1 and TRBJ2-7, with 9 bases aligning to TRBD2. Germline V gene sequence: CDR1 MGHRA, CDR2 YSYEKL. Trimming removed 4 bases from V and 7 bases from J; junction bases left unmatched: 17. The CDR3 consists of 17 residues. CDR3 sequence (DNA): TGCGCCAGCAGCCTACGATTGGAGCGGGAGGTTTCTGAGGAGCAGTACTTC. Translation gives CASSLRLEREVSEEQYF.

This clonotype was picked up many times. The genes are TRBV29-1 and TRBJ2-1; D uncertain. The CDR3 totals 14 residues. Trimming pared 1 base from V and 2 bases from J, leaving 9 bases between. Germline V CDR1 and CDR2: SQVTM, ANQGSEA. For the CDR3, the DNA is TGCAGCGTTGAAGGTAGTGGGACCTACAATGAGCAGTTCTTC. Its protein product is CSVEGSGTYNEQFF.

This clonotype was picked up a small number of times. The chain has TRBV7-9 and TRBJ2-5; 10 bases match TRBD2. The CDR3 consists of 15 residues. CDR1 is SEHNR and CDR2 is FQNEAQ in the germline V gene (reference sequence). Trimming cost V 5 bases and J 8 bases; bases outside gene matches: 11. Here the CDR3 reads CASSNPRLAGVTQYF. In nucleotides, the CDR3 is TGTGCCAGCAGCAATCCTCGGCTAGCGGGAGTAACCCAGTACTTC.

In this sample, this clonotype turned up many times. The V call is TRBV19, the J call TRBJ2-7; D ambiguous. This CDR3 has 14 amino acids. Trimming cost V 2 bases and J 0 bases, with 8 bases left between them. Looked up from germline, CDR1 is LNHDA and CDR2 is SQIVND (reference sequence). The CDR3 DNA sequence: TGTGCCAGTAGTATATCTGGTCCCTCCTACGAGCAGTACTTC. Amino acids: CASSISGPSYEQYF.

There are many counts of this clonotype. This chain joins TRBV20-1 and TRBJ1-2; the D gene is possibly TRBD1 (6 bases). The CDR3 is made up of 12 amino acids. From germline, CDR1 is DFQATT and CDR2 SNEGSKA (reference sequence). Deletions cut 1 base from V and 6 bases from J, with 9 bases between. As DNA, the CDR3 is TGCAGTGCTAGAGTTCCAGGGGATGGCTACACCTTC. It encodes CSARVPGDGYTF.

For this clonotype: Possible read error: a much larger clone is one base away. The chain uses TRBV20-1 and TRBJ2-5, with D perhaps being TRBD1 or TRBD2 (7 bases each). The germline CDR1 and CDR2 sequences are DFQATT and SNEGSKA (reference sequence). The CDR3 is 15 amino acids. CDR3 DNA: TGCAGTGCTAGACCAATGAAACAGGGGCGGGAGACCCTGTACTTC. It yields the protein CSARPMKQGRETLYF.

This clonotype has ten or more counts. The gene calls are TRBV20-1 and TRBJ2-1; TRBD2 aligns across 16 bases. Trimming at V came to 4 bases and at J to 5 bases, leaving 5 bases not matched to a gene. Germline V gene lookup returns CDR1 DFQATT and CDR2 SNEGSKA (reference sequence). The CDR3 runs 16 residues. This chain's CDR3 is CSATGLAGGLNNEQFF. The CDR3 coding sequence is TGCAGTGCTACGGGACTAGCGGGAGGGTTAAACAATGAGCAGTTCTTC.

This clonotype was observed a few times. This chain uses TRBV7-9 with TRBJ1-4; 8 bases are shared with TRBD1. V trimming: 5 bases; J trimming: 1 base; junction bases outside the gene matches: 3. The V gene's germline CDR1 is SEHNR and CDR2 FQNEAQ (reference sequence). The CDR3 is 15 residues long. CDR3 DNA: TGTGCCAGCAGCGCCGGACAGGGAACTAATGAAAAACTGTTTTTT. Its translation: CASSAGQGTNEKLFF.

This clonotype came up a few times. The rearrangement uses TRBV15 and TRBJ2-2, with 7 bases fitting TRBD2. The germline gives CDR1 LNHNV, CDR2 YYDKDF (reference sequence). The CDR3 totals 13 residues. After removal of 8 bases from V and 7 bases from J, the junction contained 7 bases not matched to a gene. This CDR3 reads CATGPSGGGELFF. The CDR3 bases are TGTGCCACCGGACCCTCGGGGGGCGGGGAGCTGTTTTTT.

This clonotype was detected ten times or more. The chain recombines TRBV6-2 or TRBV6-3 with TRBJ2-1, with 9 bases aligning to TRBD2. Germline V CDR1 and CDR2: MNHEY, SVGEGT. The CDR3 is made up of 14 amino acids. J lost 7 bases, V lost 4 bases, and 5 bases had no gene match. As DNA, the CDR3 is TGTGCCAGCAGTTTTAGGACTAGCGATAATGAGCAGTTCTTC. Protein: CASSFRTSDNEQFF.

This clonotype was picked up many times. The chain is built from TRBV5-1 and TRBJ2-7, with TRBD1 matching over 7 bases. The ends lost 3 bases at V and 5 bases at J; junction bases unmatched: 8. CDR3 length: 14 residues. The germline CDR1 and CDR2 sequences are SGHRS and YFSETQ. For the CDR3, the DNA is TGCGCCAGCAGCTCCCCCTCGACAGGGAACGAGCAGTACTTC. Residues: CASSSPSTGNEQYF.

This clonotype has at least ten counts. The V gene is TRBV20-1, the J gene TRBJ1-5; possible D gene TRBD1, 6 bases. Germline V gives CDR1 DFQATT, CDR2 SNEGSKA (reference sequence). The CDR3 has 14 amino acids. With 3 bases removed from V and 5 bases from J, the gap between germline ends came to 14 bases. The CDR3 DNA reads TGCAGTGCTAGTCTAGGACAGTTCGATCAGCCCCAGCATTTT. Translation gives CSASLGQFDQPQHF.

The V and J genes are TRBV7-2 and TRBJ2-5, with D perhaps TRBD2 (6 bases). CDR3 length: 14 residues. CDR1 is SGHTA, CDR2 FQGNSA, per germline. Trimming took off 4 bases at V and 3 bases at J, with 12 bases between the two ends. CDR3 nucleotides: TGTGCCAGCAGCTCGGCGACTAGAAAAGAGACCCAGTACTTC. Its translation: CASSSATRKETQYF.

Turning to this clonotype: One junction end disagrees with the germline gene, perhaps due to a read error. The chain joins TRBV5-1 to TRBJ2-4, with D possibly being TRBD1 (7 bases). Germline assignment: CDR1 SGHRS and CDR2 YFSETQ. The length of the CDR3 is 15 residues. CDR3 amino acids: CPSSGRRGRGDIQYF. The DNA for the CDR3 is TGCCCCAGCAGCGGTCGGAGGGGGCGAGGGGACATTCAGTACTTC.

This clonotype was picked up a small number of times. CDR3 loop: CSVSTGYGYTF. The CDR3 nucleotides read TGCAGCGTATCGACAGGCTATGGCTACACCTTC. This chain connects TRBV29-1 to TRBJ1-2, with D perhaps TRBD1 (6 bases). V was trimmed by 6 bases and J by 4 bases, leaving 9 bases between them. The V gene's germline CDR1 is SQVTM and CDR2 ANQGSEA. This CDR3 region has 11 residues.

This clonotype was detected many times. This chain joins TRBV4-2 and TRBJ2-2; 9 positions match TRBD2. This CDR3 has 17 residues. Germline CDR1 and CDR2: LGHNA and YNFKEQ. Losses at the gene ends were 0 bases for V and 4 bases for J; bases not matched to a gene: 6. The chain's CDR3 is CASSQDAGLAVTGELFF. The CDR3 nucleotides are TGTGCCAGCAGCCAAGATGCGGGACTAGCAGTCACCGGGGAGCTGTTTTTT.

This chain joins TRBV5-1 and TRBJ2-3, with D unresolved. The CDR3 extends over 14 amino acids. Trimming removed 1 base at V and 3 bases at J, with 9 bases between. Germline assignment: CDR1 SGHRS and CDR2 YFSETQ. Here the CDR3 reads CASSLFTDTDTQYF. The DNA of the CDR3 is TGCGCCAGCAGCTTGTTTACAGATACAGATACGCAGTATTTT.

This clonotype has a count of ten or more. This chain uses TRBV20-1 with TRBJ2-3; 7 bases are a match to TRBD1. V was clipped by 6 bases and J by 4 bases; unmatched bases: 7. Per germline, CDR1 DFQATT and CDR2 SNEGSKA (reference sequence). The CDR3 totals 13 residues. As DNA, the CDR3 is TGCAGTGCCATAAAGACAGGGTCAGATACGCAGTATTTT. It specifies CSAIKTGSDTQYF.

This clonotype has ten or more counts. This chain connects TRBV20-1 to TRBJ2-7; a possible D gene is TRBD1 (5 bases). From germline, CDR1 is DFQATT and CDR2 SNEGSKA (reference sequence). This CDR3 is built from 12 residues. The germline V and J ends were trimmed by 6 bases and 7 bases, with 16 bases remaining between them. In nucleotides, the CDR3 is TGCAGTGCAGGGCCGACAGTGAAAGAGCAGTACTTC. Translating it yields CSAGPTVKEQYF.

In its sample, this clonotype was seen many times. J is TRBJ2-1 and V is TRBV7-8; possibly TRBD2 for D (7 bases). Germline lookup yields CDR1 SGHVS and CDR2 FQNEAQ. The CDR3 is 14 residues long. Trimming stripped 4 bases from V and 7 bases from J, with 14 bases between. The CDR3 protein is CASSSPGGRNEQFF. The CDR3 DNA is TGTGCCAGCAGCTCCCCCGGGGGGCGTAATGAGCAGTTCTTC.

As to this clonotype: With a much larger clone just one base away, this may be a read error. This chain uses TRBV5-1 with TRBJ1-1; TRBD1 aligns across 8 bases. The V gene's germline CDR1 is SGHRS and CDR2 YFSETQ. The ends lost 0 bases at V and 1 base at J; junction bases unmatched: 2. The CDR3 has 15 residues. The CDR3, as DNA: TGCGCCAGCAGCTTGGGGGACAGGTCGAACACTGAAGCTTTCTTT. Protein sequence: CASSLGDRSNTEAFF.

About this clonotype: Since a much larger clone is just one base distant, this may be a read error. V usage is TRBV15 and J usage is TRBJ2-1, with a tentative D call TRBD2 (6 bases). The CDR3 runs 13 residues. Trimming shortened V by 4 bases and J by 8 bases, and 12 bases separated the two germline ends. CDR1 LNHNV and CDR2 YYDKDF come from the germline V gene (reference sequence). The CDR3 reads CATSKTRADEQFF. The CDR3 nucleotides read TGTGCCACCAGCAAGACTAGGGCAGATGAGCAGTTCTTC.

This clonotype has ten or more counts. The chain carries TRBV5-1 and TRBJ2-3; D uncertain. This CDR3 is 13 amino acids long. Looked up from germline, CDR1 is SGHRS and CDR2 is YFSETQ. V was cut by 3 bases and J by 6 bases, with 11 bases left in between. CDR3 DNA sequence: TGCGCCAGCAGCTCCGCACTCCCGGATACGCAGTATTTT. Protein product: CASSSALPDTQYF.

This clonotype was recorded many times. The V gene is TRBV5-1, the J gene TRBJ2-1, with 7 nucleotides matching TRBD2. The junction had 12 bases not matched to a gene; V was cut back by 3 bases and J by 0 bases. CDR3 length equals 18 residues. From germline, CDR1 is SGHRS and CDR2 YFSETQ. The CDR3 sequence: CASSSETLGGSSYNEQFF. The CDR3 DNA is TGCGCCAGCAGCTCTGAAACCCTGGGAGGGAGCTCCTACAATGAGCAGTTCTTC.

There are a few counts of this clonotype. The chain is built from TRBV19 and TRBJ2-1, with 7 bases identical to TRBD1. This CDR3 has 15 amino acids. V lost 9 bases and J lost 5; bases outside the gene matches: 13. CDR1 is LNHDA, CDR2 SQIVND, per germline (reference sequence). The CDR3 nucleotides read TGTGCCAGCCGGATGGACAGGCTCTGGGACAATGAGCAGTTCTTC. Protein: CASRMDRLWDNEQFF.